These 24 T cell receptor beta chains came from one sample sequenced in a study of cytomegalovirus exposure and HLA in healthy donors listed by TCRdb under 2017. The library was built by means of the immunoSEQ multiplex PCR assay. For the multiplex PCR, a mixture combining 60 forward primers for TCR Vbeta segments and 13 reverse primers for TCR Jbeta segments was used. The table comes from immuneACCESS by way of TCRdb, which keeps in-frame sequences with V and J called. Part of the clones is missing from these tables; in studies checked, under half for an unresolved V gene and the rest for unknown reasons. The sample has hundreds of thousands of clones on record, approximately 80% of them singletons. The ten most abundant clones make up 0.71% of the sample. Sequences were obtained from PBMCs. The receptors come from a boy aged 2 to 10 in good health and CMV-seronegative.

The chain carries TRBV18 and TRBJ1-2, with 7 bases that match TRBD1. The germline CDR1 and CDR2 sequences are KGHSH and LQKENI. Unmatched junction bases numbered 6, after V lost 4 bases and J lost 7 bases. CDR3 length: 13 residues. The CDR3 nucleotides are TGTGCCAGCTCACTACAGGGGAACGGTGGCTACACCTTC. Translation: CASSLQGNGGYTF. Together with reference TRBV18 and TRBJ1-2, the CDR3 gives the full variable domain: NAGVMQNPRHLVRRRGQEARLRCSPMKGHSHVYWYRQLPEEGLKFMVYLQKENIIDESGMPKERFSAEFPKEGPSILRIQQVVRGDSAAYFCASSLQGNGGYTFGSGTRLTVV.

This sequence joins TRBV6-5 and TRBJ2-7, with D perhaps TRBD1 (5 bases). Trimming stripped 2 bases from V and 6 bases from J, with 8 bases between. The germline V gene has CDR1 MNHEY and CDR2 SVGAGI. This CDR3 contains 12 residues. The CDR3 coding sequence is TGTGCCAGCAGTTACGCAGGGCTCGAGCAGTACTTC. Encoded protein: CASSYAGLEQYF.

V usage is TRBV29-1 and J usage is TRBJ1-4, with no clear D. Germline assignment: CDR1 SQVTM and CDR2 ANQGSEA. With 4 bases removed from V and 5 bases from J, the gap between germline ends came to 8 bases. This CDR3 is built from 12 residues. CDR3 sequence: CSVAVPNEKLFF. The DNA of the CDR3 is TGCAGCGTTGCGGTACCGAATGAAAAACTGTTTTTT.

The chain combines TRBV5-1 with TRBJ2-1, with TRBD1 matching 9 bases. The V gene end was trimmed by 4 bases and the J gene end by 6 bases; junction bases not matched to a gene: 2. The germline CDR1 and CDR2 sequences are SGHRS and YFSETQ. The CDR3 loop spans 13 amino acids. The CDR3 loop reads CASSRTGVNEQFF. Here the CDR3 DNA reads TGCGCCAGCAGCCGGACAGGGGTCAATGAGCAGTTCTTC.

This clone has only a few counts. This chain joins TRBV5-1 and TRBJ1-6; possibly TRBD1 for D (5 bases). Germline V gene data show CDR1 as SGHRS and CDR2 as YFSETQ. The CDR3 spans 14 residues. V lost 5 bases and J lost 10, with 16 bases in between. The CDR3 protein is CASRMVGGTSPLHF. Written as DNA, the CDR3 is TGCGCCAGCAGAATGGTGGGAGGGACCTCACCCCTCCACTTT.

CDR3 sequence: CAISVTSGRVRGTGELFF. The CDR3 bases are TGTGCCATCAGTGTGACTAGCGGGAGGGTACGAGGCACCGGGGAGCTGTTTTTT. This chain connects TRBV10-3 to TRBJ2-2, with TRBD2 matching 14 bases. CDR1 and CDR2 (germline): ENHRY, SYGVKD. The CDR3 has 18 amino acids. V lost 4 bases, J lost 4 bases, and 8 bases stayed unmatched.

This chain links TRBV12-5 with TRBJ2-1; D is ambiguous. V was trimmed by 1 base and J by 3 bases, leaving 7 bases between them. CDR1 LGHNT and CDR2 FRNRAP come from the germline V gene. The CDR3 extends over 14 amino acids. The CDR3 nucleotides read TGTGCTAGTGGTTTGGAGGCTAGCTACAATGAGCAGTTCTTC. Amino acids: CASGLEASYNEQFF.

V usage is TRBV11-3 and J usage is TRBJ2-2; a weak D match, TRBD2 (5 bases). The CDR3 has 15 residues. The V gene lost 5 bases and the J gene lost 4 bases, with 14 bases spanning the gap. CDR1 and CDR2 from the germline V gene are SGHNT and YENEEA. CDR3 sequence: CASSQWTGTTGELFF. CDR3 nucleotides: TGTGCCAGCAGCCAATGGACTGGAACCACCGGGGAGCTGTTTTTT.

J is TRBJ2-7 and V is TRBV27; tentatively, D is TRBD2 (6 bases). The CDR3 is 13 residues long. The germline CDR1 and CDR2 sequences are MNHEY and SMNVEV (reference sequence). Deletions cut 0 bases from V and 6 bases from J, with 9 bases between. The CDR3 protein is CASSLSDYAEQYF. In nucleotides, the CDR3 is TGTGCCAGCAGTTTATCGGACTACGCCGAGCAGTACTTC.

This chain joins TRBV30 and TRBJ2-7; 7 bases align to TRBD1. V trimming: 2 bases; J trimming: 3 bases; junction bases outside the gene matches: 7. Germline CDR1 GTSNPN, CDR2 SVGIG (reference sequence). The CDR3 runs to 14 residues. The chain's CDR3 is CAWSRDSALYEQYF. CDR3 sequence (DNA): TGTGCCTGGAGTCGGGACAGCGCCCTCTACGAGCAGTACTTC.

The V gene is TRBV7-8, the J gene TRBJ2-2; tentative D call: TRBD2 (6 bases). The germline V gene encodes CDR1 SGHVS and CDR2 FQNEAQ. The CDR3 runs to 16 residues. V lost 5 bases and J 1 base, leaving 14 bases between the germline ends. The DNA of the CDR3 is TGTGCCAGCAGCCATCGCGGGGAAAAGAACACCGGGGAGCTGTTTTTT. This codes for CASSHRGEKNTGELFF. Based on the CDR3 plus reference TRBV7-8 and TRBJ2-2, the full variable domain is GAGVSQSPRYKVAKRGQDVALRCDPISGHVSLFWYQQALGQGPEFLTYFQNEAQLDKSGLPSDRFFAERPEGSVSTLKIQRTQQEDSAVYLCASSHRGEKNTGELFFGEGSRLTVL.

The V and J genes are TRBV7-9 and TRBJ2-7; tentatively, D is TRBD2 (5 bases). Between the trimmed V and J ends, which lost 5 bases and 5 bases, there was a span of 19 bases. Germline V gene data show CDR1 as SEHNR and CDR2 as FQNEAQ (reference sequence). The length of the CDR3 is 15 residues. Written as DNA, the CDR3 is TGTGCCAGCAGCCTCGCCACGGGATTTACCCACGAGCAGTACTTC. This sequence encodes CASSLATGFTHEQYF.

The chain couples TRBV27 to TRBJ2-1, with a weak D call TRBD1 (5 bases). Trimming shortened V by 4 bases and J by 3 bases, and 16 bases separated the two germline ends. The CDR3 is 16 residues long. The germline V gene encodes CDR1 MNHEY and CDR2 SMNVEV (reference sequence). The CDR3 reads CASSSIFQGVYNEQFF. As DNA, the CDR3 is TGTGCCAGCAGTTCAATTTTCCAAGGGGTCTACAATGAGCAGTTCTTC.

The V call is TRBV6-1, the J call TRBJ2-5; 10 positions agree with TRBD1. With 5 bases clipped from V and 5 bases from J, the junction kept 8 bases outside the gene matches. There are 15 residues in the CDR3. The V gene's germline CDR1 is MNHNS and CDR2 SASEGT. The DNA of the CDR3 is TGTGCCAGCAGTATTGACAGGGGGCTGTGGGAGACCCAGTACTTC. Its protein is CASSIDRGLWETQYF.

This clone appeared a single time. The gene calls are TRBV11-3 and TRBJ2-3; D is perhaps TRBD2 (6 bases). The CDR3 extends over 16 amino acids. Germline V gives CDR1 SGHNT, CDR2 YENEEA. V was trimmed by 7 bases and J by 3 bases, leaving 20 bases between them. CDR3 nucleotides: TGTGCCAGCACTAGGGCCGGACTACGGGATACAGATACGCAGTATTTT. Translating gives CASTRAGLRDTDTQYF.

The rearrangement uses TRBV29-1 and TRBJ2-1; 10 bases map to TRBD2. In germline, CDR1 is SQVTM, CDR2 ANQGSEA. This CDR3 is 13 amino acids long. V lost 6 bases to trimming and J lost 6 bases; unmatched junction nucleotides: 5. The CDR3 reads CSVPSGGSNEQFF. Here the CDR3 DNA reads TGCAGCGTCCCTAGCGGGGGTAGCAATGAGCAGTTCTTC.

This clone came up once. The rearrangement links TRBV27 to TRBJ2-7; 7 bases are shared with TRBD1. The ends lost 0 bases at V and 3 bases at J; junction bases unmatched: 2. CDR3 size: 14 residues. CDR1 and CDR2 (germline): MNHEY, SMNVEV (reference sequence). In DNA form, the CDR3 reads TGTGCCAGCAGTTTATCGTACAGGGGCTACGAGCAGTACTTC. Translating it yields CASSLSYRGYEQYF.

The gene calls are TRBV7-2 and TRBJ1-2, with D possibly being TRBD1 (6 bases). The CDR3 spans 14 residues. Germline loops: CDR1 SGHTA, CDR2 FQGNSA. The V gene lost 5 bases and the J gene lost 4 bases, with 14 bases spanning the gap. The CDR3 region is CASSEQGWGYGYTF. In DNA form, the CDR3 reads TGTGCCAGCAGCGAACAGGGATGGGGCTATGGCTACACCTTC.

CDR3 nucleotides: TGTGCCAGCAGTGAGGGGAGAGACACTGAAGCTTTCTTT. It translates to CASSEGRDTEAFF. The genes are TRBV6-1 and TRBJ1-1; D unclear. Germline V gene data show CDR1 as MNHNS and CDR2 as SASEGT. CDR3 length: 13 residues. V lost 3 bases, J lost 3 bases, and 8 bases lay in between.

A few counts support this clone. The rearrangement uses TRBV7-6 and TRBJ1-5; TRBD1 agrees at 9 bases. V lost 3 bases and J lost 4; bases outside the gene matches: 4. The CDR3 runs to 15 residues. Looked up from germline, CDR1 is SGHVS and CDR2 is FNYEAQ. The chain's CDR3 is CASSFGTGNNQPQHF. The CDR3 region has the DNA TGTGCCAGCAGCTTCGGGACAGGGAATAATCAGCCCCAGCATTTT. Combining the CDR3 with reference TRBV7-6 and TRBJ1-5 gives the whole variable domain GAGVSQSPRYKVTKRGQDVALRCDPISGHVSLYWYRQALGQGPEFLTYFNYEAQQDKSGLPNDRFSAERPEGSISTLTIQRTEQRDSAMYRCASSFGTGNNQPQHFGDGTRLSIL.

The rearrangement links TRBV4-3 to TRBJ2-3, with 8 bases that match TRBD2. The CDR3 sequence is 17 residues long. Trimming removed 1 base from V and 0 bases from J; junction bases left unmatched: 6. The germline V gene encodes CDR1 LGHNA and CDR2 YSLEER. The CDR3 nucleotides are TGCGCCAGCAGCCAAGGGTCTAGCGGGCCTAGCACAGATACGCAGTATTTT. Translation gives CASSQGSSGPSTDTQYF.

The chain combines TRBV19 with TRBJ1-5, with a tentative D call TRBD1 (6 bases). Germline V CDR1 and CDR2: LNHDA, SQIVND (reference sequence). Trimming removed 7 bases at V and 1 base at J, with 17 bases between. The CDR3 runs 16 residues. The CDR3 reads CASMETGLGSNQPQHF. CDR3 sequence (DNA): TGTGCCAGTATGGAGACAGGTCTGGGGAGCAATCAGCCCCAGCATTTT.

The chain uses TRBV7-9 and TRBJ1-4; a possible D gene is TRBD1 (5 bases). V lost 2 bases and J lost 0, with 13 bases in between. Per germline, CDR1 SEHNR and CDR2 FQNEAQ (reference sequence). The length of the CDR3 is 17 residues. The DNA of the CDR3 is TGTGCCAGCAGCTTACGGTCGACAGTTGCAACTAATGAAAAACTGTTTTTT. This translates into CASSLRSTVATNEKLFF.

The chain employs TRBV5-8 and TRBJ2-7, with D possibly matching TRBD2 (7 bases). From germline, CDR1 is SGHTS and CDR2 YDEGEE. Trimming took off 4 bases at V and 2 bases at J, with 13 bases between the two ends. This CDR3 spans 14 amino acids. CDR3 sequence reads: CASSPWGGPYEQYF. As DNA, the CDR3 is TGTGCCAGCAGCCCGTGGGGGGGGCCCTACGAGCAGTACTTC.